These 32 T cell receptor beta chains were sequenced from one sample in a study of shared clonotypes between healthy human individuals. Profiled with immunoSEQ multiplex PCR; TCRdb holds only in-frame clones, not every one. The table lists hundreds of thousands of clones, 95% of them singletons. Only CD45RO-negative cells positively selected for CCR7 counted as naive CD8 cells, so terminally differentiated effector memory CD45RA+ cells were excluded. Sequenced: naive CD8+ T cells sorted from blood. The receptors originated from a young woman in good health.

The chain carries TRBV11-2 and TRBJ2-3; D is ambiguous. CDR3 size: 12 residues. Germline V lookup: CDR1 SGHAT, CDR2 FQNNGV. V was shortened by 1 base and J by 12 bases, with 11 bases between the two germline ends. CDR3 loop: CASSLGGAGQYF. CDR3 nucleotides: TGTGCCAGCAGCTTAGGTGGCGCTGGACAGTATTTT.

This clone was counted a single time. This chain's CDR3 is CASSEALPVGVSDTQYF. The DNA of the CDR3 is TGTGCCAGCAGTGAAGCGCTTCCGGTGGGGGTTTCAGATACGCAGTATTTT. V and J are TRBV2 and TRBJ2-3, with D possibly called TRBD1 or TRBD2 (5 bases each). Per germline, CDR1 SNHLY and CDR2 FYNNEI. The CDR3 has 17 residues. V lost 0 bases, J lost 4 bases, and 17 bases lay in between.

The gene calls are TRBV5-5 and TRBJ2-7; D gene unclear. Germline V gene sequence: CDR1 SGHKS, CDR2 YYEKEE (reference sequence). V was clipped by 0 bases and J by 0 bases, with 7 bases between them. The CDR3 has 14 residues. The CDR3 spells CASSLVWSSYEQYF. The CDR3 DNA reads as TGTGCCAGCAGCTTGGTCTGGAGCTCCTACGAGCAGTACTTC.

The chain combines TRBV1 with TRBJ1-2. TRBV1 is deemed a pseudogene. CDR3 length equals 18 residues. The CDR3 DNA reads TGCACCAGCAGCCAAGTCCCCTTTAGGACTGAGGGGGGATATGGCTACACCTTC. It translates to CTSSQVPFRTEGGYGYTF.

The J gene is TRBJ2-7, the V gene TRBV4-2; D perhaps matches TRBD1 (5 bases). The CDR3 loop spans 14 amino acids. Trimming pared 0 bases from V and 3 bases from J, leaving 9 bases between. Germline V gene sequence: CDR1 LGHNA, CDR2 YNFKEQ. In nucleotides, the CDR3 is TGTGCCAGCAGCCAAGATTTGGGGCACTACGAGCAGTACTTC. Protein: CASSQDLGHYEQYF.

The chain carries TRBV28 and TRBJ2-5; 8 positions match TRBD2. CDR3 length equals 13 residues. Germline V gene data show CDR1 as MDHEN and CDR2 as SYDVKM. V shed 6 bases, J shed 3 bases, and the junction held 3 bases outside the gene matches. DNA for the CDR3: TGTGCCAGCAGGGGAGCGGGAGAAGAGACCCAGTACTTC. It codes for CASRGAGEETQYF.

CDR3 in amino acids: CASSSGRGYNEQFF. The CDR3 DNA is TGCGCCAGCAGTAGCGGACGGGGATACAATGAGCAGTTCTTC. The chain couples TRBV5-1 to TRBJ2-1; weak D call: TRBD2 (6 bases). The germline V gene has CDR1 SGHRS and CDR2 YFSETQ. V dropped 5 bases and J dropped 4 bases, with 13 bases sitting between them. The CDR3 is made up of 14 amino acids.

The J gene is TRBJ2-7, the V gene TRBV5-4, with a weak D call TRBD2 (5 bases). The CDR3 is 12 amino acids. Germline values: CDR1 SGHNT, CDR2 YYREEE (reference sequence). The V and J ends lost 8 bases and 5 bases respectively, with 14 bases between them. CDR3 bases: TGTGCCAGGTTTAGCGATTCTCACGAGCAGTACTTC. It translates to CARFSDSHEQYF. Full variable domain (outside the CDR3, taken from reference TRBV5-4 and TRBJ2-7): ETGVTQSPTHLIKTRGQQVTLRCSSQSGHNTVSWYQQALGQGPQFIFQYYREEENGRGNFPPRFSGLQFPNYSSELNVNALELDDSALYLCARFSDSHEQYFGPGTRLTVT.

The V and J genes are TRBV27 and TRBJ2-5; D gene ambiguous. This CDR3 has 13 residues. From germline, CDR1 is MNHEY and CDR2 SMNVEV (reference sequence). V lost 4 bases, J lost 7 bases, and 13 bases lay in between. The CDR3: CASSSQVLGTQYF. CDR3 nucleotides: TGTGCCAGCAGTTCCCAGGTACTTGGGACCCAGTACTTC.

This rearrangement joins TRBV19 to TRBJ2-1; D gene unclear. CDR3 size: 12 residues. The ends were cut back, 6 bases at V and 4 bases at J, with 7 bases in the middle. The V gene's germline CDR1 is LNHDA and CDR2 SQIVND (reference sequence). CDR3 sequence: CASRSWYNEQFF. CDR3 nucleotides: TGTGCCAGTAGATCCTGGTACAATGAGCAGTTCTTC.

The table lists this clone with a count of one. The V gene is TRBV7-8, the J gene TRBJ2-1, with a weak D call TRBD2 (6 bases). The CDR3 covers 16 residues. Germline CDR1 is SGHVS and CDR2 is FQNEAQ. Between the trimmed V and J ends, which lost 5 bases and 0 bases, there was a span of 14 bases. The CDR3 loop reads CASSPPLALSYNEQFF. DNA for the CDR3: TGTGCCAGCAGCCCGCCCCTAGCGCTCTCCTACAATGAGCAGTTCTTC.

This clone has just a few counts. This chain uses TRBV7-3 with TRBJ1-5; D is perhaps TRBD1 (6 bases). CDR1 and CDR2 from the germline V gene are SGHTA and FQGTGA. Trimming pared 0 bases from V and 2 bases from J, leaving 8 bases between. The CDR3 totals 15 residues. CDR3: CASSLTRGGNQPQHF. The CDR3 DNA reads as TGTGCCAGCAGCTTAACCAGGGGTGGCAATCAGCCCCAGCATTTT.

Note on this clone: The limits of the CDR3 on the DNA are not certain, so only TCRdb's listed CDR3 is given. The chain uses TRBV30 and TRBJ1-2. Germline assignment: CDR1 GTSNPN and CDR2 SVGIG (reference sequence). The CDR3 has 16 residues if both end residues are counted. This CDR3 is CAWSVGGGIFGYGCTF.

Comments on this clone: Distinct nucleotide sequences in the sample also encode this CDR3. This chain links TRBV27 with TRBJ2-7, with TRBD2 matching over 11 bases. The CDR3 length is 14 residues. In germline, CDR1 is MNHEY, CDR2 SMNVEV (reference sequence). Trimming at V came to 5 bases and at J to 3 bases, leaving 3 bases not matched to a gene. CDR3 residues: CASSGTSGNYEQYF. CDR3 DNA sequence: TGTGCCAGCAGTGGGACTAGCGGTAACTACGAGCAGTACTTC.

CDR3 residues: CASSLGPGQKDEQYF. The CDR3 DNA follows: TGCGCCAGCAGCTTGGGACCGGGACAGAAAGACGAGCAGTACTTC. The chain recombines TRBV5-1 with TRBJ2-7; 7 nucleotides line up with TRBD1. V gave up 0 bases and J gave up 5 bases; unmatched junction bases: 8. The CDR3 runs 15 residues. Germline loops: CDR1 SGHRS, CDR2 YFSETQ.

The V and J genes are TRBV7-9 and TRBJ2-7; D is possibly TRBD1 (6 bases). V lost 3 bases to trimming and J lost 4 bases, with 7 bases between them. CDR3 length: 12 residues. From germline, CDR1 is SEHNR and CDR2 FQNEAQ (reference sequence). The CDR3 protein is CASSFQGYEQYF. CDR3 DNA: TGTGCCAGCAGCTTTCAGGGGTACGAGCAGTACTTC.

V usage is TRBV5-1 and J usage is TRBJ2-3; 12 bases agree with TRBD2. The V segment lost 0 bases and the J segment 6 bases; nucleotides outside the gene matches: 11. The CDR3 runs to 18 residues. Germline V lookup: CDR1 SGHRS, CDR2 YFSETQ. Here the CDR3 DNA reads TGCGCCAGCAGCTTGGGACTAGCGGGAGACATCGGTTCGGATACGCAGTATTTT. Protein: CASSLGLAGDIGSDTQYF.

The chain employs TRBV2 and TRBJ2-7; tentative D call: TRBD2 (5 bases). Germline V gene data show CDR1 as SNHLY and CDR2 as FYNNEI. Trimming shortened V by 4 bases and J by 2 bases, and 9 bases separated the two germline ends. The CDR3 has 13 residues. The CDR3 nucleotides read TGTGCCAGCAGTGCGGGGTACGCCTACGAGCAGTACTTC. Its protein is CASSAGYAYEQYF.

This chain uses TRBV19 with TRBJ2-1, with 10 nucleotides matching TRBD1. This CDR3 spans 15 amino acids. From germline, CDR1 is LNHDA and CDR2 SQIVND (reference sequence). Germline trimming cut 7 bases from V and 3 bases from J; bases unmatched to any gene: 6. The CDR3 is CASTPGTGVYNEQFF. The CDR3 region has the DNA TGTGCCAGTACCCCCGGGACAGGGGTCTACAATGAGCAGTTCTTC.

V and J are TRBV10-2 and TRBJ2-5; D is undetermined. Germline CDR1 WSHSY, CDR2 SAAADI. V was cut by 0 bases and J by 5 bases, with 10 bases left in between. This CDR3 comprises 14 residues. CDR3 nucleotides: TGCGCCAGCAGTGAGTCGATCGGGTTGGAGACCCAGTACTTC. Amino acid sequence: CASSESIGLETQYF.

The J gene is TRBJ2-7, the V gene TRBV5-6, with 12 bases identical to TRBD2. Trimming at V came to 4 bases and at J to 3 bases, leaving 5 bases not matched to a gene. The CDR3 has 15 residues. CDR1 and CDR2 (germline): SGHDT, YYEEEE. The DNA for the CDR3 is TGTGCCAGCAGCGAGCGACTAGCGGGGGTCTACGAGCAGTACTTC. This gives the protein CASSERLAGVYEQYF. The complete variable domain, with remaining parts taken from reference TRBV5-6 and TRBJ2-7, reads DAGVTQSPTHLIKTRGQQVTLRCSPKSGHDTVSWYQQALGQGPQFIFQYYEEEERQRGNFPDRFSGHQFPNYSSELNVNALLLGDSALYLCASSERLAGVYEQYFGPGTRLTVT.

The chain couples TRBV28 to TRBJ2-7; unclear D gene. Per the germline V gene, CDR1 is MDHEN and CDR2 is SYDVKM. The CDR3 extends over 12 amino acids. The germline V and J ends were trimmed by 3 bases and 5 bases, with 8 bases remaining between them. CDR3 in DNA: TGTGCCAGCAGTTTCGAAGCGCACGAGCAGTACTTC. Residues: CASSFEAHEQYF.

V and J are TRBV4-1 and TRBJ2-7; no firm D call. V was clipped by 1 base and J by 2 bases, with 6 bases between them. From germline, CDR1 is MGHRA and CDR2 YSYEKL. The CDR3 totals 13 residues. CDR3 nucleotide sequence: TGCGCCAGCAGCCAAGCAGTTACCTACGAGCAGTACTTC. It codes for CASSQAVTYEQYF.

This chain links TRBV2 with TRBJ2-5; possibly TRBD2 for D (5 bases). Trimming stripped 7 bases from V and 0 bases from J, with 6 bases between. Germline CDR1 SNHLY, CDR2 FYNNEI. This CDR3 region has 12 residues. CDR3 sequence: CASKADQETQYF. DNA for the CDR3: TGTGCCAGCAAAGCGGACCAAGAGACCCAGTACTTC.

This rearrangement joins TRBV30 to TRBJ2-6; the match to TRBD2 covers 8 bases. Germline trimming cut 0 bases from V and 1 base from J; bases unmatched to any gene: 5. Germline V gene data show CDR1 as GTSNPN and CDR2 as SVGIG (reference sequence). The CDR3 spans 17 residues. CDR3: CAWSVLGLGSGANVLTF. The CDR3 nucleotides read TGTGCCTGGAGTGTATTGGGACTAGGGTCTGGGGCCAACGTCCTGACTTTC.

This rearrangement joins TRBV6-4 to TRBJ2-2; D may be TRBD1 or TRBD2 (5 bases each). The germline V gene has CDR1 MRHNA and CDR2 SNTAGT. V lost 1 base and J 1 base, leaving 16 bases between the germline ends. The CDR3 sequence is 18 residues long. The CDR3 protein is CASSDYGVGTKNTGELFF. The CDR3 DNA reads as TGTGCCAGCAGTGACTATGGGGTCGGGACCAAGAACACCGGGGAGCTGTTTTTT.

The chain employs TRBV2 and TRBJ2-1; 7 bases are shared with TRBD2. After removal of 6 bases from V and 2 bases from J, the junction contained 4 bases not matched to a gene. CDR3 size: 14 residues. The V gene's germline CDR1 is SNHLY and CDR2 FYNNEI. In DNA form, the CDR3 reads TGTGCCAGCAGCGTGGCGGGAGCCTACAATGAGCAGTTCTTC. It yields the protein CASSVAGAYNEQFF. The entire variable domain, with the rest obtained from reference TRBV2 and TRBJ2-1, is as follows: EPEVTQTPSHQVTQMGQEVILRCVPISNHLYFYWYRQILGQKVEFLVSFYNNEISEKSEIFDDQFSVERPDGSNFTLKIRSTKLEDSAMYFCASSVAGAYNEQFFGPGTRLTVL.

This clone was counted between two and nine times. The genes are TRBV27 and TRBJ2-7; 13 bases are a match to TRBD2. This CDR3 spans 14 amino acids. CDR1 and CDR2 (germline): MNHEY, SMNVEV (reference sequence). The V segment lost 4 bases and the J segment 7 bases; nucleotides outside the gene matches: 4. The CDR3 loop is CASSSGLAGREQYF. The CDR3, as DNA: TGTGCCAGCAGTTCGGGACTAGCGGGAAGGGAGCAGTACTTC.

On this clone: Within the sample, other DNA sequences also encode this same CDR3. The chain couples TRBV5-6 to TRBJ2-1; TRBD1 aligns across 10 bases. V dropped 4 bases and J dropped 6; count of bases not matched to a gene: 4. Germline-derived CDR1 and CDR2 are SGHDT and YYEEEE. The CDR3 runs to 14 residues. For the CDR3, the DNA is TGTGCCAGCAGCCCCGGGACAGGGGTCAATGAGCAGTTCTTC. Its translation: CASSPGTGVNEQFF. The whole variable domain, filled in from reference TRBV5-6 and TRBJ2-1, reads DAGVTQSPTHLIKTRGQQVTLRCSPKSGHDTVSWYQQALGQGPQFIFQYYEEEERQRGNFPDRFSGHQFPNYSSELNVNALLLGDSALYLCASSPGTGVNEQFFGPGTRLTVL.

The CDR3 is CASSLRGSQGVSYEQYF. CDR3 in DNA: TGTGCCAGCAGTTTACGGGGATCTCAGGGGGTCTCCTACGAGCAGTACTTC. The chain carries TRBV27 and TRBJ2-7, with 7 bases fitting TRBD1. V lost 2 bases, J lost 0 bases, and 10 bases stayed unmatched. The CDR3 contains 17 residues. Germline V CDR1 and CDR2: MNHEY, SMNVEV (reference sequence).

The chain has TRBV5-1 and TRBJ2-5; no definite D call. With 2 bases removed from V and 1 base from J, the gap between germline ends came to 9 bases. The CDR3 length is 14 residues. The germline V gene has CDR1 SGHRS and CDR2 YFSETQ. The CDR3 region is CASSFGKSQETQYF. The DNA of the CDR3 is TGCGCCAGCAGCTTCGGCAAGAGCCAAGAGACCCAGTACTTC.

This chain connects TRBV27 to TRBJ2-2; unclear D gene. Trimming took off 3 bases at V and 2 bases at J, with 7 bases between the two ends. The CDR3 has 14 residues. Germline assignment: CDR1 MNHEY and CDR2 SMNVEV (reference sequence). As DNA, the CDR3 is TGTGCCAGCAGTTTCCAGAGAAACACCGGGGAGCTGTTTTTT. This sequence encodes CASSFQRNTGELFF.